A selection of T cell receptor beta chains follows, all from one sample in a study of tumor-infiltrating lymphocytes in primary liver carcinoma. TCRdb reprocessed the multiplex PCR reads via MiXCR and lists one record per CDR3 protein. The data hold around 60,000 distinct CDR3 sequences, with about two thirds observed a single time. The sample comprised liver tumor tissue from sampling region 4. The receptor source for this set is a man aged 35 to 55 with primary liver carcinoma and hepatitis B virus infection. The CDR3 runs from the conserved cysteine through the conserved F or W. A D gene is named only where the DNA matches it firmly. Clone size, where shown, is once, few, many, or a class for clones that have expanded.

j_call | clone_size | d_call | v_call | cdr3_nt | cdr3_aa
TRBJ1-2 | NA | NA | TRBV28 | TGTGCCAGCAGCGACGGATCTACTCGAGGCTACACCTTC | CASSDGSTRGYTF
TRBJ2-3 | NA | NA | TRBV29-1 | TGCAGCGTCTCTGAAATTGGGGACACAGATACGCAGTATTTT | CSVSEIGDTDTQYF
TRBJ2-3 | NA | NA | TRBV29-1 | TGCAGCGTTGCGGTAACAGGGAACACAGATATGCAGTATTTT | CSVAVTGNTDMQYF
TRBJ2-2 | NA | NA | TRBV29-1 | TGCAGCGTAGGACATGCGGTCACCGGGGAGCTGTTTTTT | CSVGHAVTGELFF
TRBJ1-2 | NA | TRBD1 | TRBV12-3/TRBV12-4 | TGCGCCAGTAGTTCGGGGACAGGGGGAGGGTATGGCTACACCTTC | CASSSGTGGGYGYTF
TRBJ1-5 | NA | NA | TRBV12-3/TRBV12-4 | TGTACCAGCAGTTTTGGACAAGGAAGCAATCAGTCCCAGCATTTT | CTSSFGQGSNQSQHF
TRBJ2-7 | NA | NA | TRBV4-3 | TGCGCCAGCAGTCAAAATAGGGAGACTCCCTACGAGCAGTACTTC | CASSQNRETPYEQYF
TRBJ2-7 | once | NA | TRBV4-3 | TGCATCAGCAGCCAAGAGTACGGGAGTAACTACCAGCAGTACTTC | CISSQEYGSNYQQYF
TRBJ2-5 | NA | NA | TRBV4-3 | TGTGCCGGCAGCCAAGGCCACGGAGAGACCCAGTACTTC | CAGSQGHGETQYF
TRBJ2-7 | NA | TRBD1 | TRBV11-2 | TGTGCCAGCAGTTTCGAGAAGGGGGCTTACGAGCATTACTTT | CASSFEKGAYEHYF
TRBJ2-1 | NA | NA | TRBV11-3 | TGTGCCAGCTGCTTAGGCGTACCGGGACTCTCCCACAATGAGCACTTCTTC | CASCLGVPGLSHNEHFF
TRBJ2-7 | few | NA | TRBV29-1 | TGCAGCGCCATCACATCTGGGACCAGCACTCCCTACGAGCAGTACTTC | CSAITSGTSTPYEQYF
TRBJ2-7 | once | NA | TRBV5-6 | TGTACCAGCATCTTGGCGGAGTCAGGATACGAGCAGTACTTC | CTSILAESGYEQYF
TRBJ2-1 | NA | NA | TRBV6-5 | TGTGCCAGCAGTCGGGGACAAGGGGCGGGAAATGAGCTGTTCTTC | CASSRGQGAGNELFF
TRBJ2-7 | NA | NA | TRBV10-3 | TGTGCCATCGGTGGGCCGGGGAAGCACGAGCGGTACTTC | CAIGGPGKHERYF
TRBJ2-1 | few | TRBD1 | TRBV4-3 | TGCGCTAGCAGCCGCTTCTCCGGGACAGGGATGCAAGGGCGGTTCTTC | CASSRFSGTGMQGRFF
TRBJ1-3 | many | NA | TRBV2 | TGTGCCAGCAACGGAGTTCCAGGCTTTGACTCTGGAAACACCATATATTTT | CASNGVPGFDSGNTIYF
TRBJ2-5 | NA | NA | TRBV4-2 | TGTGCCAGCAGCCAAGGGGGGGAGACCCAGTACTTC | CASSQGGETQYF
TRBJ2-7 | NA | TRBD1 | TRBV12-3/TRBV12-4 | TGTGCCAGCAGTTTAAGACAGGGGGCCAGCTACGAGGAGTACTTC | CASSLRQGASYEEYF
TRBJ1-5 | NA | NA | TRBV6-2/TRBV6-3 | TGTGCCAGCATCATCGGCAACTATAGCAATCAGCCCCAGCATTTT | CASIIGNYSNQPQHF
TRBJ2-1 | NA | NA | TRBV11-2 | TGTGCCAGCAGTATATACCGGCTAGTTAGTGGGCAGTTCTTT | CASSIYRLVSGQFF
TRBJ2-3 | many | TRBD2 | TRBV29-1 | TGCAGCACCCGGCCGCGGGAGAGGGGCACAGATACGCAGTATTTT | CSTRPRERGTDTQYF
TRBJ1-5 | NA | NA | TRBV12-3/TRBV12-4 | TGTGTCAGCAGTTTTGGGCAAGGAAGCAGTCTGCCCCAGCATTTT | CVSSFGQGSSLPQHF
TRBJ2-7 | NA | NA | TRBV2 | TGTGGCAGCTTTCGGGACACATACGAGCAGTACTTC | CGSFRDTYEQYF
TRBJ1-6 | many | TRBD1 | TRBV7-8 | TGTGCCAGCAGCTCCATGGGACAGGGTAATTCACCCCTCCACTTT | CASSSMGQGNSPLHF
TRBJ2-6 | many | NA | TRBV11-2 | TGTGCCACCCAGCGGCCGCACTCTGGGGCCAACGTCCTGACTTTC | CATQRPHSGANVLTF
TRBJ2-7 | NA | NA | TRBV4-3 | TGCATCAGCAGCCAAGAGTACGGGAGTAACTACGAGGAGTACTTC | CISSQEYGSNYEEYF
TRBJ2-7 | NA | NA | TRBV12-3/TRBV12-4 | TGTGCCAGCAGTTTCAGGGCGGGCTACGAGCAGTACTTC | CASSFRAGYEQYF
TRBJ2-1 | NA | TRBD2 | TRBV11-3 | TGTGCCAGCAGCCCTGCTGGGACTAGTGGGAGGGAGCAGCTCTTC | CASSPAGTSGREQLF
TRBJ1-1 | NA | NA | TRBV28 | TGTACCAGCAGTGCTCGAACAGGGACGTTTTTGGCTTTCTTT | CTSSARTGTFLAFF
TRBJ2-5 | many | TRBD2 | TRBV6-2/TRBV6-3 | TGTGCCAGCAGTGGCGGGAGCGTGGAAGAGACCCAGTACTTC | CASSGGSVEETQYF
TRBJ2-7 | NA | NA | TRBV11-2 | TGTGCCAGCAGTTTCATGATAGATCCGGATTACGAGCAGTACTTC | CASSFMIDPDYEQYF
TRBJ2-7 | NA | TRBD2 | TRBV4-2 | TGTACCAGCAGCCAAGCGGCTAGCGGGGTCTCCTACGAGCAGTGCTTC | CTSSQAASGVSYEQCF
TRBJ1-1 | NA | NA | TRBV29-1 | TGCAGCGTCACCAGGGGTTGGGGAATGAACACTGAAGCTTTCTTT | CSVTRGWGMNTEAFF
TRBJ1-2 | NA | TRBD1 | TRBV13 | TGTGCCAGCAGCTATAGACAGGGGAACTATGGCTACACCTTC | CASSYRQGNYGYTF
TRBJ1-4 | NA | NA | TRBV28 | TGTGCCAGCAGTTCCCGCAGGGCGGGGAGAAAACTGTTTTTT | CASSSRRAGRKLFF
TRBJ2-7 | many | NA | TRBV12-5 | TGTGCCAGTGAGGGGATCGATTCCTACGAGCAGTACTTC | CASEGIDSYEQYF
TRBJ2-2 | many | NA | TRBV10-3 | TGTGCCATCAAGCGTAGGGACACCGGGGAGCTGTTTTTT | CAIKRRDTGELFF
TRBJ1-5 | NA | NA | TRBV6-6 | TGTGCGAGCAGCCAATTCCCGGGGTTTGGCGATAGCAATCAGCCCCAGCATTTT | CASSQFPGFGDSNQPQHF
TRBJ2-2 | few | TRBD1 | TRBV10-3 | TGTACCATCATGGGGACAGAAGGTGGGAACACTGGGGAGCTGTTTTTT | CTIMGTEGGNTGELFF
TRBJ2-7 | many | TRBD1 | TRBV29-1 | TGCAGCGTTGAAGGGGCCAGGGGGAAACACGAGCAGTACTTC | CSVEGARGKHEQYF
TRBJ2-7 | NA | NA | TRBV29-1 | TGCAGTGCCAAGACATCTGGGACCGGCACTCCCTACGAGCAGTACTTC | CSAKTSGTGTPYEQYF
TRBJ2-7 | many | NA | TRBV12-5 | TGTGCCAGTGAGGGGACCGGTTCCTACGAGCAGTACTTC | CASEGTGSYEQYF
TRBJ1-1 | NA | NA | TRBV29-1 | TGCAGCGTGGAGACAGGCATGACTCAAGCTTTCTTT | CSVETGMTQAFF
TRBJ2-2 | NA | NA | TRBV7-8 | TGTGCCAGTAGCTTAACAGGAGGCGCGAACACCGGGGAGCTGTTTTTT | CASSLTGGANTGELFF
TRBJ2-2 | many | TRBD2 | TRBV29-1 | TGCAGCGTTGTCACGGCGGGAGCGTACACCCGGGAGCTGTTCTTT | CSVVTAGAYTRELFF
TRBJ2-3 | few | TRBD1 | TRBV29-1 | TGCAGCGTTAAGACAGGGGGTACAGATACGCAGTATTTT | CSVKTGGTDTQYF
TRBJ2-3 | NA | NA | TRBV6-2/TRBV6-3 | TGTGCCAGCAGGGAGGTTAGCACAGGTACGCAGTATTTT | CASREVSTGTQYF
TRBJ1-1 | NA | NA | TRBV11-2 | TGTGCCAGCAGTCGAGGTAGGGCAGGGGTCTTCGCTGAAGCCTTCTTT | CASSRGRAGVFAEAFF
TRBJ2-7 | NA | TRBD2 | TRBV20-1 | TGCAGTGCTAGAGAATGCGGGAGGACGGGAGAGCAGTACTTC | CSARECGRTGEQYF
TRBJ2-7 | NA | NA | TRBV30 | TGTGCCTGGAGTGTACGGTCGGAGAGCGAGCAGTACTTC | CAWSVRSESEQYF
TRBJ1-2 | many | NA | TRBV6-2/TRBV6-3 | TGTGCCAGCAGTTTGGGACCGCAACATTATGGCTACACCTTC | CASSLGPQHYGYTF
TRBJ2-2 | NA | NA | TRBV12-3/TRBV12-4 | TGTGCCAGCAGTTCAGACTTTACCGGGGAGCTGTCTTTT | CASSSDFTGELSF
TRBJ2-5 | many | NA | TRBV6-6 | TGTGCCAGCAGTCCTACCCCGGGCTCGATGACCCCAGAGACCCAGTACTTC | CASSPTPGSMTPETQYF